What follows are 10 T cell receptor beta chains derived from one specimen sequenced in a study of T cell responses to AZD1222 COVID-19 vaccine. Clones were sequenced by immunoSEQ multiplex PCR, and TCRdb holds only the in-frame ones, with some missing. Among 100,000 to 150,000 clones listed, around 92% were seen once. Sequencing used peripheral blood, obtained 28 days after the second AZD1222 dose. These receptors were collected from an adult who received the AZD1222 COVID-19 vaccine.

The rearrangement links TRBV7-9 to TRBJ2-7; D is unresolved. The CDR3 consists of 12 residues. V lost 5 bases to trimming and J lost 5 bases, with 10 bases between them. Germline CDR1 reads SEHNR; CDR2 reads FQNEAQ (reference sequence). The CDR3 sequence is CASSTYLHEQYF. For the CDR3, the DNA is TGTGCCAGCAGCACTTACCTCCACGAGCAGTACTTC.

The chain links TRBV14 to TRBJ2-5, with D tentatively TRBD2 (5 bases). Trimming left V 1 base short and J 7 bases short, with 7 bases between. The CDR3 covers 12 residues. Germline V gene data show CDR1 as SGHDN and CDR2 as FVKESK. The CDR3 protein is CASSQGLATQYF. The CDR3 DNA reads as TGTGCCAGCAGCCAAGGGCTAGCGACCCAGTACTTC.

This clone was recorded only once. V is TRBV28 and J is TRBJ2-3; D remains ambiguous. CDR3 length: 11 amino acids. Trimming took off 7 bases at V and 4 bases at J, with 6 bases between the two ends. CDR1 is MDHEN and CDR2 is SYDVKM in the germline V gene. CDR3 sequence (DNA): TGTGCCAGCACTAGGGCAGATACGCAGTATTTT. Translation: CASTRADTQYF. Supplemented by reference TRBV28 and TRBJ2-3, the full variable domain reads DVKVTQSSRYLVKRTGEKVFLECVQDMDHENMFWYRQDPGLGLRLIYFSYDVKMKEKGDIPEGYSVSREKKERFSLILESASTNQTSMYLCASTRADTQYFGPGTRLTVL.

The J gene is TRBJ2-1, the V gene TRBV7-2, with a weak D call TRBD2 (6 bases). Germline CDR1 SGHTA, CDR2 FQGNSA. This CDR3 region has 13 residues. With 7 bases removed from V and 9 bases from J, the gap between germline ends came to 16 bases. The CDR3, as DNA: TGTGCCAGCATGGTAACTAGCAAAGGTGAGCAGTTCTTC. It encodes CASMVTSKGEQFF. The whole variable domain, filled in from reference TRBV7-2 and TRBJ2-1, reads GAGVSQSPSNKVTEKGKDVELRCDPISGHTALYWYRQSLGQGLEFLIYFQGNSAPDKSGLPSDRFSAERTGGSVSTLTIQRTQQEDSAVYLCASMVTSKGEQFFGPGTRLTVL.

The gene calls are TRBV20-1 and TRBJ1-5, with D possibly being TRBD1 (6 bases). The CDR3 totals 16 residues. The germline gives CDR1 DFQATT, CDR2 SNEGSKA (reference sequence). Trimming pared 3 bases from V and 3 bases from J, leaving 18 bases between. This CDR3 reads CSASLARKGDNQPQHF. The DNA for the CDR3 is TGCAGTGCTAGTTTAGCGAGGAAGGGGGACAATCAGCCCCAGCATTTT.

V and J are TRBV24-1 and TRBJ2-5; a possible D gene is TRBD1 (5 bases). The V gene's germline CDR1 is KGHDR and CDR2 SFDVKD. Trimming took off 3 bases at V and 3 bases at J, with 19 bases between the two ends. The CDR3 loop spans 17 amino acids. The CDR3: CATSDRGNKIIKETQYF. In DNA form, the CDR3 reads TGTGCCACCAGTGATAGGGGCAACAAGATAATTAAAGAGACCCAGTACTTC.

The chain recombines TRBV19 with TRBJ1-2, with D possibly being TRBD1 (5 bases). Germline V CDR1 and CDR2: LNHDA, SQIVND (reference sequence). V shed 8 bases and J shed 4 bases, with 20 bases lying between them. The CDR3 is 15 amino acids. The CDR3, as DNA: TGTGCCAGTTCCGACACTGGGGCGTCGGCCTATGGCTACACCTTC. Its protein is CASSDTGASAYGYTF.

The chain joins TRBV28 to TRBJ1-6, with D unclear. Germline assignment: CDR1 MDHEN and CDR2 SYDVKM. The CDR3 covers 14 residues. V lost 8 bases and J 5 bases, leaving 13 bases between the germline ends. The CDR3 nucleotides read TGTGCCAGCGGTACAGTTCCCAATAATTCACCCCTCCACTTT. Translated, it gives CASGTVPNNSPLHF.

The chain recombines TRBV11-1 with TRBJ1-1; D perhaps matches TRBD1 (5 bases). V lost 4 bases to trimming and J lost 1 base, with 10 bases between them. Germline CDR1 is SGHAT and CDR2 is FQDESV (reference sequence). The CDR3 covers 14 residues. As DNA, the CDR3 is TGTGCCAGCAGCTCTCTTACAGGGAACACTGAAGCTTTCTTT. This codes for CASSSLTGNTEAFF.

The V gene is TRBV19, the J gene TRBJ1-2, with D possibly matching TRBD1 (6 bases). Germline loops: CDR1 LNHDA, CDR2 SQIVND (reference sequence). The CDR3 totals 12 residues. Trimming removed 4 bases from V and 5 bases from J, with 8 bases in between. CDR3 sequence reads: CASSTQGYGYTF. CDR3 DNA: TGTGCCAGTAGTACGCAGGGGTATGGCTACACCTTC.